The 8 T cell receptor beta chains below were found in one sample sequenced in a study of cytomegalovirus exposure and HLA in healthy donors. The PCR was carried out with 60 Vbeta primers and 13 Jbeta primers. Assay: immunoSEQ multiplex PCR; the TCRdb copy retains only in-frame clones and omits some. The sample consists of about 160,000 clones, approximately 80% of them appearing once. Sequenced material: PBMCs. Source of these receptors: a man aged 40-55 years in good health and CMV-seronegative.

This rearrangement joins TRBV5-6 to TRBJ1-3; maybe TRBD1 (6 bases). The CDR3 covers 17 residues. V gave up 0 bases and J gave up 2 bases, with 15 bases separating them. Looked up from germline, CDR1 is SGHDT and CDR2 is YYEEEE. The CDR3 sequence: CASSLGWGRSTGNTIYF. The CDR3 nucleotides are TGTGCCAGCAGCTTGGGTTGGGGGCGGTCAACTGGAAACACCATATATTTT.

The chain combines TRBV18 with TRBJ2-7; D not resolved. In germline, CDR1 is KGHSH, CDR2 LQKENI. V lost 6 bases, J lost 6 bases, and 15 bases lay in between. The CDR3 extends over 13 amino acids. CDR3 sequence: CASSQSPGSEQYF. CDR3 nucleotide sequence: TGTGCCAGCTCGCAATCCCCGGGTTCCGAGCAGTACTTC.

The chain couples TRBV6-5 to TRBJ1-3; D is undetermined. Looked up from germline, CDR1 is MNHEY and CDR2 is SVGAGI. Trimming pared 5 bases from V and 0 bases from J, leaving 11 bases between. The CDR3 is made up of 15 amino acids. Here the CDR3 reads CASSMTPSSGNTIYF. In DNA form, the CDR3 reads TGTGCCAGCAGTATGACACCGAGCTCTGGAAACACCATATATTTT.

The chain recombines TRBV27 with TRBJ1-1; D ambiguous. The germline CDR1 and CDR2 sequences are MNHEY and SMNVEV (reference sequence). With 5 bases removed from V and 1 base from J, the gap between germline ends came to 8 bases. The CDR3 has 13 amino acids. As DNA, the CDR3 is TGTGCCAGCAGTCCCCTTAGGAACACTGAAGCTTTCTTT. The encoded protein is CASSPLRNTEAFF.

V and J are TRBV4-1 and TRBJ2-2; 12 bases line up with TRBD1. The junction had 4 bases not matched to a gene; V was cut back by 0 bases and J by 8 bases. Looked up from germline, CDR1 is MGHRA and CDR2 is YSYEKL. This CDR3 spans 16 amino acids. The chain's CDR3 is CASSQEGQGARGELFF. The CDR3 region has the DNA TGCGCCAGCAGCCAAGAGGGACAGGGGGCTAGGGGGGAGCTGTTTTTT.

The chain combines TRBV5-6 with TRBJ1-4; D is perhaps TRBD1 (5 bases). The CDR3 is 15 amino acids. V was shortened by 2 bases and J by 3 bases, with 11 bases between the two germline ends. CDR1 and CDR2 from the germline V gene are SGHDT and YYEEEE. CDR3 in DNA: TGTGCCAGCAGCTTCCAGGGAGGCGCTAATGAAAAACTGTTTTTT. Protein: CASSFQGGANEKLFF.

The chain is built from TRBV10-2 and TRBJ1-5, with a tentative D call TRBD1 (5 bases). V was cut by 11 bases and J by 6 bases, with 20 bases left in between. Germline V gene lookup returns CDR1 WSHSY and CDR2 SAAADI. This CDR3 region has 14 residues. This CDR3 is CAWGGRWLSQPQHF. DNA of the CDR3: TGCGCCTGGGGGGGGAGGTGGTTAAGTCAGCCCCAGCATTTT.

The chain employs TRBV27 and TRBJ2-3; D is undetermined. V was cut by 3 bases and J by 10 bases, with 17 bases left in between. The CDR3 is made up of 14 amino acids. CDR1 and CDR2 from the germline V gene are MNHEY and SMNVEV (reference sequence). CDR3 amino acids: CASSFRHRYASQYF. CDR3 DNA sequence: TGTGCCAGCAGTTTCAGGCACAGATACGCGTCGCAGTATTTT.